This TCR beta chain is drawn from a study of blood T cell repertoires in COVID-19. The wider study: PBMCs, B-cell-depleted T cells, or T cells were the source of the cDNA or gDNA that made up the material.

Germline CDR1 and CDR2: MNHNY and SVGAGI (reference sequence). Trimming pared 1 base from V and 16 bases from J, leaving 11 bases between. The CDR3 sequence is 11 residues long. This clone was found a few times. The data were produced by immunoSEQ multiplex PCR, yet TCRdb's version contains in-frame clones alone and is incomplete. The sample holds 20,000 to 25,000 clones, roughly 80% seen once. The sequenced material came from peripheral blood. This clonotype was obtained from a man aged 60 to 75 with active COVID-19. J is TRBJ2-4 and V is TRBV6-6; perhaps TRBD1 as D (6 bases). This CDR3 reads CASSYFGTLYF. The CDR3 DNA follows: TGTGCCAGCAGTTACTTTGGGACACTATACTTC.